Each of the 14 T cell receptor beta chains below was sequenced from the same sample in a study of T cells in Graves' hyperthyroidism and ophthalmopathy. RNA transcripts served as the template for amplifying TCR beta CDR3 regions. With the HTBI primer set, the TCR CDR3 went through a first round of RT-PCR. MiXCR, run by TCRdb on the multiplex PCR reads, gives a single entry per CDR3 protein. The table shows about 520,000 distinct CDR3 sequences, with roughly a quarter occurring only once. The sequencing sample was made of blood. These TCRs come from a woman in her twenties or thirties with Graves' ophthalmopathy.

This clonotype was observed a few times. CDR3 nucleotides: TGCAGTGCTAGAGGCAGGGAGAACACTGAAGCTTTCTTT. Translated: CSARGRENTEAFF. The chain joins TRBV20-1 to TRBJ1-1; D might be TRBD1 (5 bases). V lost 1 base and J 1 base, leaving 7 bases between the germline ends. Looked up from germline, CDR1 is DFQATT and CDR2 is SNEGSKA (reference sequence). CDR3 size: 13 residues.

In this sample, this clonotype turned up many times. The chain recombines TRBV12-3 or TRBV12-4 with TRBJ1-2; tentative D call: TRBD1 (6 bases). V lost 4 bases, J lost 6 bases, and 15 bases lay in between. CDR3 length equals 14 residues. CDR3 DNA sequence: TGTGCCAGCAGTTCCGAGACAGGCCTGGATGGCTACACCTTC. It codes for CASSSETGLDGYTF.

This clonotype appeared many times. The chain is built from TRBV28 and TRBJ2-5, with 10 bases fitting TRBD2. The germline V gene has CDR1 MDHEN and CDR2 SYDVKM. CDR3 length: 13 amino acids. The junction had 3 bases not matched to a gene; V was cut back by 4 bases and J by 7 bases. CDR3 residues: CASSSRLAGTQYF. The CDR3 coding sequence is TGTGCCAGCAGTTCGAGACTAGCGGGGACCCAGTACTTC.

This chain uses TRBV12-3 or TRBV12-4 with TRBJ1-5, with TRBD1 as a possible D gene (6 bases). This CDR3 has 15 amino acids. V was trimmed by 6 bases and J by 4 bases, leaving 16 bases between them. In DNA, the CDR3 is TGTGCCAGCAGACAGACAGGACCCCTTAATCAGCCCCAGCATTTT. Its translation: CASRQTGPLNQPQHF.

This clonotype appeared many times. The V and J genes are TRBV3-1 and TRBJ1-2; D is unclear. V was cut by 5 bases and J by 1 base, with 8 bases left in between. Germline V gene sequence: CDR1 LGHDT, CDR2 YNNKEL (reference sequence). This CDR3 region has 13 residues. CDR3 protein: CASSYTINYGYTF. CDR3 coding DNA: TGTGCCAGCAGCTACACAATTAACTATGGCTACACCTTC.

This clonotype showed up many times. The genes are TRBV5-1 and TRBJ2-7; the D gene is possibly TRBD1 (5 bases). The CDR3 is 13 residues long. Germline CDR1 and CDR2: SGHRS and YFSETQ. Between the trimmed V and J ends, which lost 4 bases and 2 bases, there was a span of 10 bases. CDR3 coding DNA: TGCGCCAGCAGCGACAGTTTCCCCTACGAGCAGTACTTC. Protein product: CASSDSFPYEQYF.

The table lists this clonotype with a few counts. This chain joins TRBV2 and TRBJ1-1; D gene unclear. The V end lost 8 bases, the J end lost 2 bases, and 6 bases lay between the germline ends. This CDR3 spans 11 amino acids. Per germline, CDR1 SNHLY and CDR2 FYNNEI. The CDR3 here is CASHHNTEAFF. Here the CDR3 DNA reads TGTGCCAGCCACCACAACACTGAAGCTTTCTTT.

The chain uses TRBV2 and TRBJ1-2; D ambiguous. CDR1 and CDR2 (germline): SNHLY, FYNNEI. Trimming took 3 bases from V and 2 from J, leaving 7 bases between them. The CDR3 totals 13 residues. CDR3 sequence: CASSDETNYGYTF. The CDR3 DNA follows: TGTGCCAGCAGTGATGAGACAAACTATGGCTACACCTTC. Full variable domain (rest looked up from reference TRBV2 and TRBJ1-2): EPEVTQTPSHQVTQMGQEVILRCVPISNHLYFYWYRQILGQKVEFLVSFYNNEISEKSEIFDDQFSVERPDGSNFTLKIRSTKLEDSAMYFCASSDETNYGYTFGSGTRLTVV.

This clonotype was detected many times. This may arise from a read error, as a much more abundant clone is one base away. The gene calls are TRBV2 and TRBJ1-1; the match to TRBD1 covers 7 bases. With V trimmed by 6 bases and J by 4 bases, 2 bases remained unmatched. Germline CDR1 and CDR2: SNHLY and FYNNEI. The CDR3 runs to 12 residues. The CDR3 here is CASRDRSTEAFF. CDR3 nucleotide sequence: TGTGCCAGCAGGGACAGGAGCACTGAAGCTTTCTTT.

This clonotype occurred many times. The chain recombines TRBV6-5 with TRBJ1-6, with D possibly matching TRBD1 (5 bases). Germline CDR1 and CDR2: MNHEY and SVGAGI. CDR3 length: 16 residues. V lost 0 bases and J lost 10, with 16 bases in between. This chain's CDR3 is CASSYSVRQGASPLHF. CDR3 coding DNA: TGTGCCAGCAGTTACTCAGTCAGGCAGGGAGCCTCACCCCTCCACTTT.

This clonotype has only a few counts. V gene TRBV11-1 combines with J gene TRBJ1-1; D is uncertain. In germline, CDR1 is SGHAT, CDR2 FQDESV (reference sequence). The V end lost 3 bases, the J end lost 1 base, and 15 bases lay between the germline ends. The CDR3 runs 16 residues. CDR3 sequence: CASSFATARGNTEAFF. CDR3 coding DNA: TGTGCCAGCAGCTTCGCTACTGCTCGGGGGAACACTGAAGCTTTCTTT.

This CDR3 reads CASSSLALEQYF. In DNA, the CDR3 is TGTGCCAGCAGCTCCCTAGCCTTGGAGCAGTACTTC. The rearrangement links TRBV7-9 to TRBJ2-7; D perhaps matches TRBD2 (5 bases). Germline assignment: CDR1 SEHNR and CDR2 FQNEAQ (reference sequence). The V and J ends lost 4 bases and 7 bases respectively, with 11 bases between them. The length of the CDR3 is 12 residues.

This clonotype was seen many times. The chain joins TRBV7-2 to TRBJ2-5, with D perhaps matching TRBD2 (7 bases). V dropped 3 bases and J dropped 4 bases, with 18 bases sitting between them. Germline V lookup: CDR1 SGHTA, CDR2 FQGNSA. This CDR3 has 16 residues. CDR3 sequence reads: CASSFSGGGIGETQYF. Written as DNA, the CDR3 is TGTGCCAGCAGCTTCTCGGGGGGCGGGATAGGAGAGACCCAGTACTTC.

At least ten counts were recorded for this clonotype. The chain joins TRBV12-3 or TRBV12-4 to TRBJ1-5, with 7 bases that match TRBD1. Losses at the gene ends were 1 base for V and 6 bases for J; bases not matched to a gene: 3. This CDR3 has 14 residues. The CDR3 loop reads CASSLDAGGQPQHF. In nucleotides, the CDR3 is TGTGCCAGCAGTTTAGACGCAGGGGGTCAGCCCCAGCATTTT.